The 2 T cell receptor beta chains reported below all come from one sample, sequenced in a study of cytomegalovirus exposure and HLA in healthy donors. PCR involved 60 Vbeta and 13 Jbeta primers. Only in-frame clones appear in the TCRdb table, and some are missing; sequencing was by immunoSEQ multiplex PCR. The table has about 130,000 clones, 80% seen once. The sequencing sample was made of PBMCs. The source is a middle-aged man in good health and CMV-seronegative.

Notes on this clone: The same CDR3 arises from other DNA sequences in this sample as well. V gene TRBV18 combines with J gene TRBJ2-7; D may be TRBD1 (6 bases). The CDR3 extends over 13 amino acids. V lost 2 bases and J lost 1, with 6 bases in between. Germline V gene sequence: CDR1 KGHSH, CDR2 LQKENI. Here the CDR3 reads CASSPGQSYEQYF. CDR3 in DNA: TGTGCCAGCTCACCAGGACAGTCCTACGAGCAGTACTTC.

The J gene is TRBJ1-5, the V gene TRBV5-1, with 7 bases identical to TRBD1. Germline loops: CDR1 SGHRS, CDR2 YFSETQ. V lost 0 bases, J lost 0 bases, and 6 bases stayed unmatched. The CDR3 covers 17 residues. The CDR3 region has the DNA TGCGCCAGCAGCTTGGGGGGGGACAGCTATAGCAATCAGCCCCAGCATTTT. This codes for CASSLGGDSYSNQPQHF. Supplemented by reference TRBV5-1 and TRBJ1-5, the full variable domain reads KAGVTQTPRYLIKTRGQQVTLSCSPISGHRSVSWYQQTPGQGLQFLFEYFSETQRNKGNFPGRFSGRQFSNSRSEMNVSTLELGDSALYLCASSLGGDSYSNQPQHFGDGTRLSIL.